These T cell receptor beta chains were read from a single sample in a study of regulatory T cells in long-lasting Graves disease. TCRdb re-analysed the multiplex PCR reads in MiXCR, keeping a single row per CDR3 protein. The table records some 200,000 distinct CDR3 sequences, approximately 18% of them present only once. These sequences were also reported in another study, on T cells in Graves' hyperthyroidism and ophthalmopathy.

Material: peripheral blood mononuclear cells (PBMCs), obtained at new diagnosis, from a patient treated with antithyroid drugs. These receptors were collected from a young woman with Graves disease. CDR3s include the opening cysteine and the closing phenylalanine or tryptophan. D genes are given only for firm matches. The size entry is marked missing in some rows and otherwise reads once, few, many or a size class.

>TRBJ2-1|-|many|TRBV7-2
TGTGCCAGCAGCTTCAGACAGACCTACAATGAGCAGTTCTTC
CASSFRQTYNEQFF
>TRBJ2-2|-|few|TRBV6-2/TRBV6-3
TGTGCCAGCAGTTTGGACCCTACGGGCACCGGGGAGCTGTTTTTT
CASSLDPTGTGELFF
>TRBJ2-7|-|-|TRBV7-2
TGTGCCAGCAGCTTAGCAGTCGGTGGGTCACACGGGGGCTACGAGCAGTACTTC
CASSLAVGGSHGGYEQYF
>TRBJ1-2|TRBD1|few|TRBV6-4
TGTGCCAGCAGTGAATCCCCAGGGGGGGACTATGGCTACACCTTC
CASSESPGGDYGYTF
>TRBJ1-4|-|many|TRBV3-1
TGTGCCAGCAGCCAACGAGGGCTGGAGGAAAAACTGTTTTTT
CASSQRGLEEKLFF
>TRBJ2-4|TRBD1|many|TRBV11-3
TGTGCCAGCAGCGCGACAGGGACCAAAAACATTCAGTACTTC
CASSATGTKNIQYF
>TRBJ2-2|-|many|TRBV5-1
TGCGCCAGCAGCCCGCTCCCCGGGGAGCTGTTTTTT
CASSPLPGELFF
>TRBJ1-4|-|many|TRBV6-1
TGTGCCAGCAGTGAACGGGTGGGGACTCTTCCGACTGAAAAACTGTTTTTT
CASSERVGTLPTEKLFF
>TRBJ1-3|TRBD1|many|TRBV19
TGTGCCAGCTCTCCTGACAGGGATGAGTCTGGAAACACCATATATTTT
CASSPDRDESGNTIYF
>TRBJ2-1|-|many|TRBV5-1
TGCGCCAGCAGCACATCGGATCACCCATACAATGAGCAGTTCTTC
CASSTSDHPYNEQFF
>TRBJ2-6|-|few|TRBV2
TGTGCCAGTCGACAGGACTCTGGGGCCAACGTCCTGACTTTC
CASRQDSGANVLTF
>TRBJ2-5|TRBD2|many|TRBV5-1
TGCGCCAGCAGCCCCGGGGGGGGGCAAGAGACCCAGTACTTC
CASSPGGGQETQYF
>TRBJ1-1|-|many|TRBV19
TGTGCCAGCGAGGAGGGGAACACTGAAGCTTTCTTT
CASEEGNTEAFF
>TRBJ1-2|TRBD1|many|TRBV18
TGTGCCAGCTCACCACTAGGGACAGGGGCCAACTATGGCTACACCTTC
CASSPLGTGANYGYTF
>TRBJ1-3|-|many|TRBV15
TGTGCCACCAGCAGTTTGATCTCTGGAAACACCATATATTTT
CATSSLISGNTIYF
>TRBJ2-3|TRBD2|-|TRBV3-1
TGTGCCAGCAGCCAAGAGCCTGCTGGCGGGAGGGAAACGCAGTATTTT
CASSQEPAGGRETQYF
>TRBJ1-5|TRBD1|-|TRBV13
TGTGCCAGCACCCTCAGGGGGGGTAATCAGCCCCAGCATTTT
CASTLRGGNQPQHF
>TRBJ1-4|-|many|TRBV7-8
TGTGCCAGCAGCTCGATCGTGGCTGAAAAACTGTTTTTT
CASSSIVAEKLFF
>TRBJ1-2|TRBD1|many|TRBV9
TGTGCCAGCAGCTCCAGTCCCGGGACAGGGGACGGCTACACCTTC
CASSSSPGTGDGYTF
>TRBJ2-7|-|many|TRBV2
TGTGCCAGCAAAGTGCGGTCCGCGACCTACGAGCAGTACTTC
CASKVRSATYEQYF
>TRBJ2-7|-|many|TRBV4-1
TGCGCCAGCAGCCAAGGAACAGTAGCCTACGAGCAGTACTTC
CASSQGTVAYEQYF
>TRBJ2-2|TRBD2|many|TRBV7-9
TGTGCCAGCAGCGAAGAAGACGGACTAGCGGGGAACACCGGGGAGCTGTTTTTT
CASSEEDGLAGNTGELFF
>TRBJ1-2|-|-|TRBV6-1
TGTGCCAGCAGTGAAACTACGATCGGGGGGAACTATGGCTACACCTTC
CASSETTIGGNYGYTF
>TRBJ1-6|TRBD1|many|TRBV28
TGTGCCAGCAGTTTACAGGGGGCGTCCTATAATTCACCCCTCCACTTT
CASSLQGASYNSPLHF
>TRBJ2-3|-|many|TRBV5-6
TGTGCCAGCAACCGTGGGGGGGGGCGAGGAGATACGCAGTATTTT
CASNRGGGRGDTQYF
>TRBJ2-3|-|few|TRBV24-1
TGTGCCACCAGTACGGACACTGGCACAGATACGCAGTATTTT
CATSTDTGTDTQYF
>TRBJ1-1|TRBD1|many|TRBV19
TGTGCCAGTACTCCCCGGACAGGGGGCGAGACTGAAGCTTTCTTT
CASTPRTGGETEAFF
>TRBJ2-5|TRBD2|many|TRBV7-2
TGTGCCAGCAGCCCGCCCCCGGGGGTAGCGGGAGCCGAGACCCAGTACTTC
CASSPPPGVAGAETQYF
>TRBJ2-7|-|-|TRBV14
TGTGCCAGCAGCCATTTGCCGTACGAGCAGTACTTC
CASSHLPYEQYF
>TRBJ1-2|TRBD1|many|TRBV5-4
TGTGCCAGCAGCTCAGAGGACAGGGTTAAAGGCTACACCTTC
CASSSEDRVKGYTF
>TRBJ2-7|TRBD2|many|TRBV19
TGTGCCAGTAGTATACGAGGACTAGCGGGAGGGCACTACGAGCAGTACTTC
CASSIRGLAGGHYEQYF
>TRBJ1-2|-|many|TRBV5-1
TGCGCCAGCAGTGTGGAAGAAGGGACGGGCTACACCTTC
CASSVEEGTGYTF
>TRBJ2-3|TRBD2|few|TRBV20-1
TGCAGTGCTAAGGGACTAGCGACAGATACGCAGTATTTT
CSAKGLATDTQYF
>TRBJ2-7|TRBD1|many|TRBV28
TGTGCCAGCAGTCACCAGGGGACAGGGGGCTACGAGCAGTACTTC
CASSHQGTGGYEQYF
>TRBJ1-4|-|many|TRBV6-1
TGTGCCAGCTCCGGAGGGGCTAATGAAAAACTGTTTTTT
CASSGGANEKLFF
>TRBJ2-2|TRBD1|many|TRBV5-4
TGTGCCAGCAGCTACGGACAGGGGGCAACCGGGGAGCTGTTTTTT
CASSYGQGATGELFF
>TRBJ1-1|-|many|TRBV28
TGTGCCAGCAGTTTTTCAGGGACTGAAGCTTTCTTT
CASSFSGTEAFF
>TRBJ1-3|TRBD1|many|TRBV19
TGTGCCAGCAACCCGGACAGGACGGCTCGAAACACCATATATTTT
CASNPDRTARNTIYF
>TRBJ1-6|-|many|TRBV19
TGTGCCAGTAGTTCACGGTCGGGACGGGATTCACCCCTCCACTTT
CASSSRSGRDSPLHF
>TRBJ2-1|TRBD2|many|TRBV2
TGTGCCAGCAGCCCCATGGTGGGGGGGGTGAATGAGCAGTTCTTC
CASSPMVGGVNEQFF